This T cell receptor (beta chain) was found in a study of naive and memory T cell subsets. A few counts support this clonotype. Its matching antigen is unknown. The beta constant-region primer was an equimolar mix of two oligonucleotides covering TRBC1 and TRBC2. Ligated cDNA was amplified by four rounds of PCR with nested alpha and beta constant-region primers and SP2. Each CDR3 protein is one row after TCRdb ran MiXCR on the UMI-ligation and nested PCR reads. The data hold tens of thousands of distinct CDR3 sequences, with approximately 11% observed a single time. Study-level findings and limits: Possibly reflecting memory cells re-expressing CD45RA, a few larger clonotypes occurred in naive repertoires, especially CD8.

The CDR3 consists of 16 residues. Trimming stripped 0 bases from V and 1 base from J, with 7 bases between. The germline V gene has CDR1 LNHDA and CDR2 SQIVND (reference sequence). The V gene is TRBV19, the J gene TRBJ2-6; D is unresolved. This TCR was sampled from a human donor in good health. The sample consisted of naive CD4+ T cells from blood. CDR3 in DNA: TGTGCCAGTAGTATAGATGGGCGGTCTGGGGCCAACGTCCTGACTTTC. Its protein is CASSIDGRSGANVLTF.